The following is a T cell receptor (beta chain) sequence with its context. Trimming removed 4 bases from V and 8 bases from J; junction bases left unmatched: 10. This CDR3 has 14 residues. Germline lookup yields CDR1 SGHNT and CDR2 YYREEE (reference sequence). The sample comes from a study of blood T cell repertoires in COVID-19. Profiled with immunoSEQ multiplex PCR; TCRdb holds only in-frame clones, not every one. The sample has roughly 120,000 clones; more than 65% are singletons. The chain uses TRBV5-4 and TRBJ1-2, with 8 bases matching TRBD1. This TCR derives from a man aged 50-59 years with acute or convalescent COVID-19. Material: peripheral blood. The CDR3 sequence: CASSPDRGLWGYTF. In DNA, the CDR3 is TGTGCCAGCAGCCCCGACAGGGGTTTGTGGGGCTACACCTTC.